A single sample is the source of the 29 T cell receptor beta chains below, sequenced in a study of Ad26.COV2.S vaccination and SARS-CoV-2 variants. Assay used: immunoSEQ multiplex PCR; TCRdb lists only in-frame clones, some missing. The sample includes hundreds of thousands of clones, around 90% of them seen just once. Treatment defined: roughly 19 received Ad26.COV2.S at low or high dose, single or two shots; roughly five received placebo; per-sample allocation not given. Each sample was drawn 63 days after the first injection (of vaccine or placebo). The sample in question was peripheral blood, obtained in a trial of Ad26.COV2.S vaccine versus placebo. These receptors originate from a person aged 18-65 years who received the Ad26.COV2.S COVID-19 vaccine or a placebo.

Here the CDR3 reads CASSPGQGEAYEQYF. CDR3 sequence (DNA): TGTGCCAGCTCACCCGGACAGGGGGAGGCCTACGAGCAGTACTTC. The V call is TRBV18, the J call TRBJ2-7; 10 bases line up with TRBD1. CDR3 length equals 15 residues. Germline V gives CDR1 KGHSH, CDR2 LQKENI. V shed 3 bases and J 2 bases; nucleotides not matched to a gene: 4.

The CDR3 protein is CASSLVTDIENIQYF. CDR3 nucleotide sequence: TGTGCCAGCAGCTTAGTGACGGACATAGAAAACATTCAGTACTTC. The V gene is TRBV11-3, the J gene TRBJ2-4; D may be TRBD1 (5 bases). The germline V gene has CDR1 SGHNT and CDR2 YENEEA. This CDR3 is 15 amino acids long. Deletions cut 1 base from V and 5 bases from J, with 12 bases between.

The chain carries TRBV19 and TRBJ1-2, with no clear D. The CDR3 contains 14 residues. Trimming removed 3 bases from V and 3 bases from J, with 11 bases in between. CDR1 is LNHDA, CDR2 SQIVND, per germline (reference sequence). CDR3 sequence (DNA): TGTGCCAGTAGTATTACGTGGCAGTACTATGGCTACACCTTC. It codes for CASSITWQYYGYTF. The variable domain in full, with the rest retrieved from reference TRBV19 and TRBJ1-2, is DGGITQSPKYLFRKEGQNVTLSCEQNLNHDAMYWYRQDPGQGLRLIYYSQIVNDFQKGDIAEGYSVSREKKESFPLTVTSAQKNPTAFYLCASSITWQYYGYTFGSGTRLTVV.

Turning to this clone: This clone may be a read error of a much larger clone one base away. The gene calls are TRBV9 and TRBJ1-3; no clear D. The germline V gene has CDR1 SGDLS and CDR2 YYNGEE. Trimming shortened V by 0 bases and J by 2 bases, and 3 bases separated the two germline ends. The CDR3 totals 13 residues. The CDR3 coding sequence is TGTGCCAGCAGCGTAGCCCCTGGAAACACCATATATTTT. Translating it yields CASSVAPGNTIYF.

This chain connects TRBV19 to TRBJ2-4, with D possibly being TRBD1 (6 bases). This CDR3 region has 12 residues. V was cut by 6 bases and J by 5 bases, with 8 bases left in between. Germline V gene sequence: CDR1 LNHDA, CDR2 SQIVND (reference sequence). The CDR3: CASRAGENIQYF. In DNA, the CDR3 is TGTGCCAGTAGAGCAGGGGAAAACATTCAGTACTTC.

The chain employs TRBV7-2 and TRBJ1-6; 7 nucleotides align to TRBD1. The CDR3 runs 15 residues. Germline loops: CDR1 SGHTA, CDR2 FQGNSA. V dropped 2 bases and J dropped 6; count of bases not matched to a gene: 4. Here the CDR3 reads CASSLIPGGNSPLHF. The CDR3 nucleotides read TGTGCCAGCAGCTTAATCCCAGGGGGTAATTCACCCCTCCACTTT. Drawing the rest from reference TRBV7-2 and TRBJ1-6, the complete variable domain is GAGVSQSPSNKVTEKGKDVELRCDPISGHTALYWYRQSLGQGLEFLIYFQGNSAPDKSGLPSDRFSAERTGGSVSTLTIQRTQQEDSAVYLCASSLIPGGNSPLHFGNGTRLTVT.

This clone came up once. The genes are TRBV6-5 and TRBJ2-7, with 10 bases identical to TRBD2. The CDR3 runs 16 residues. The junction had 8 bases not matched to a gene; V was cut back by 2 bases and J by 4 bases. Germline V gene sequence: CDR1 MNHEY, CDR2 SVGAGI. The CDR3, as DNA: TGTGCCAGCAGTTACCAACTAGCGGGGATATCATACGAGCAGTACTTC. Translating gives CASSYQLAGISYEQYF.

The chain couples TRBV27 to TRBJ2-5, with D hard to call. CDR1 and CDR2 (germline): MNHEY, SMNVEV (reference sequence). This CDR3 is 14 amino acids long. V lost 1 base and J lost 1, with 7 bases in between. Written as DNA, the CDR3 is TGTGCCAGCAGTTTATACCCAGGCCAAGAGACCCAGTACTTC. This encodes CASSLYPGQETQYF.

The V gene is TRBV2, the J gene TRBJ2-7; 12 bases align to TRBD2. CDR1 and CDR2 from the germline V gene are SNHLY and FYNNEI. The CDR3 loop spans 14 amino acids. The ends lost 8 bases at V and 4 bases at J; junction bases unmatched: 6. The CDR3 protein is CASCGLAGSYEQYF. The DNA for the CDR3 is TGTGCCAGCTGTGGACTAGCGGGGTCATACGAGCAGTACTTC.

The chain recombines TRBV2 with TRBJ2-1; 14 bases line up with TRBD2. The CDR3 extends over 14 amino acids. CDR1 and CDR2 from the germline V gene are SNHLY and FYNNEI. This CDR3 reads CAPLGLAGENEQFF. CDR3 bases: TGTGCACCCTTGGGACTAGCGGGAGAGAATGAGCAGTTCTTC.

The chain employs TRBV24-1 and TRBJ2-3; TRBD1 matches 9 bases. CDR3 size: 17 residues. V was clipped by 6 bases and J by 1 base; unmatched bases: 10. Per the germline V gene, CDR1 is KGHDR and CDR2 is SFDVKD. CDR3 bases: TGTGCCACCAGTTCTAGCACAGGGGGCTTTGGCACAGATACGCAGTATTTT. This sequence encodes CATSSSTGGFGTDTQYF.

The chain recombines TRBV19 with TRBJ2-7; 13 nucleotides align to TRBD2. Per the germline V gene, CDR1 is LNHDA and CDR2 is SQIVND (reference sequence). The CDR3 has 15 residues. The J segment lost 4 bases and the V segment lost 5 bases, leaving 5 bases of the junction unmatched. The CDR3 region is CASSGLAGAGYEQYF. CDR3 nucleotide sequence: TGTGCCAGTAGTGGACTAGCGGGAGCGGGTTACGAGCAGTACTTC.

The CDR3: CASSQVSSGRGGEQFF. CDR3 DNA sequence: TGCGCCAGCAGCCAAGTGTCTAGCGGGAGGGGGGGTGAGCAGTTCTTC. This chain connects TRBV4-3 to TRBJ2-1; 12 bases fit TRBD2. V was clipped by 1 base and J by 9 bases; unmatched bases: 7. The CDR3 sequence is 16 residues long. From germline, CDR1 is LGHNA and CDR2 YSLEER.

V is TRBV10-2 and J is TRBJ2-1; 9 bases align to TRBD2. Trimming took 4 bases from V and 6 from J; bases not matched to a gene: 7. The CDR3 has 15 amino acids. CDR1 and CDR2 (germline): WSHSY, SAAADI. As DNA, the CDR3 is TGCGCCAGCAGTGGTAGCGGGAGACGGGCCAATGAGCAGTTCTTC. Translated, it gives CASSGSGRRANEQFF.

This sequence joins TRBV5-4 and TRBJ2-3, with D unclear. Trimming left V 5 bases short and J 4 bases short, with 14 bases between. This CDR3 has 14 residues. Germline V gene lookup returns CDR1 SGHNT and CDR2 YYREEE (reference sequence). The CDR3: CASSLPPPADTQYF. For the CDR3, the DNA is TGTGCCAGCAGTCTACCCCCACCGGCAGATACGCAGTATTTT.

The chain carries TRBV19 and TRBJ2-3; 7 bases are shared with TRBD2. V was pared by 3 bases and J by 2 bases, with 5 bases of the junction left unmatched. The CDR3 covers 15 residues. Germline CDR1 reads LNHDA; CDR2 reads SQIVND (reference sequence). This CDR3 is CASSIILAATDTQYF. For the CDR3, the DNA is TGTGCCAGTAGTATTATCCTAGCGGCCACAGATACGCAGTATTTT.

The V call is TRBV5-4, the J call TRBJ2-2; 13 nucleotides line up with TRBD2. The CDR3 runs 17 residues. V shed 4 bases and J 0 bases; nucleotides not matched to a gene: 3. Per the germline V gene, CDR1 is SGHNT and CDR2 is YYREEE (reference sequence). CDR3 sequence reads: CASSALAGGPNTGELFF. The CDR3 DNA sequence: TGTGCCAGCAGCGCACTAGCGGGAGGGCCGAACACCGGGGAGCTGTTTTTT.

The chain uses TRBV7-2 and TRBJ2-2; 11 positions agree with TRBD2. The CDR3 spans 17 residues. J lost 0 bases, V lost 5 bases, and 5 bases had no gene match. CDR1 is SGHTA and CDR2 is FQGNSA in the germline V gene. CDR3 DNA sequence: TGTGCCAGCAGCCCGTGGACTAGCGGGTCGAACACCGGGGAGCTGTTTTTT. This translates into CASSPWTSGSNTGELFF.

The chain is built from TRBV7-2 and TRBJ2-3; maybe TRBD2 (6 bases). Between the trimmed V and J ends, which lost 1 base and 10 bases, there was a span of 12 bases. The CDR3 runs to 13 residues. CDR1 SGHTA and CDR2 FQGNSA come from the germline V gene. The chain's CDR3 is CASSLEREKAQYF. As DNA, the CDR3 is TGTGCCAGCAGCTTAGAACGGGAGAAGGCGCAGTATTTT.

The chain recombines TRBV9 with TRBJ2-7, with TRBD2 matching over 9 bases. The germline CDR1 and CDR2 sequences are SGDLS and YYNGEE. The CDR3 has 15 amino acids. V gave up 0 bases and J gave up 4 bases; unmatched junction bases: 5. The CDR3 bases are TGTGCCAGCAGCGTAGAGGGTAGCGGGAGATACGAGCAGTACTTC. The encoded protein is CASSVEGSGRYEQYF.

The CDR3 region is CASSPTGGHHEQYF. The CDR3 coding sequence is TGTGCCAGCTCACCCACAGGGGGCCACCACGAGCAGTACTTC. The chain carries TRBV18 and TRBJ2-7, with TRBD1 matching over 9 bases. Trimming removed 3 bases from V and 5 bases from J; junction bases left unmatched: 5. This CDR3 has 14 residues. In germline, CDR1 is KGHSH, CDR2 LQKENI.

V gene TRBV24-1 combines with J gene TRBJ1-2, with D perhaps TRBD1 (5 bases). The CDR3 totals 13 residues. The V gene lost 0 bases and the J gene lost 5 bases, with 6 bases spanning the gap. Germline V gene lookup returns CDR1 KGHDR and CDR2 SFDVKD. CDR3 loop: CATSDLEGYGYTF. The CDR3 DNA reads TGTGCCACCAGTGATTTGGAGGGGTATGGCTACACCTTC.

The rearrangement joins TRBV5-4 to TRBJ2-3; tentatively, D is TRBD2 (5 bases). The ends were cut back, 3 bases at V and 4 bases at J, with 12 bases in the middle. The CDR3 extends over 14 amino acids. Germline V lookup: CDR1 SGHNT, CDR2 YYREEE (reference sequence). CDR3 nucleotide sequence: TGTGCCAGCAGCTCCAGAAGCGGCGCAGATACGCAGTATTTT. Its translation is CASSSRSGADTQYF. Looking up the rest from reference TRBV5-4 and TRBJ2-3 gives the full variable domain: ETGVTQSPTHLIKTRGQQVTLRCSSQSGHNTVSWYQQALGQGPQFIFQYYREEENGRGNFPPRFSGLQFPNYSSELNVNALELDDSALYLCASSSRSGADTQYFGPGTRLTVL.

This rearrangement joins TRBV2 to TRBJ1-2; D is ambiguous. The CDR3 consists of 14 residues. Trimming left V 2 bases short and J 7 bases short, with 14 bases between. Germline V gene lookup returns CDR1 SNHLY and CDR2 FYNNEI. As DNA, the CDR3 is TGTGCCAGCAGTGAACCGAGCTCCATCGGTGGCTACACCTTC. Translated, it gives CASSEPSSIGGYTF. Filled out from reference TRBV2 and TRBJ1-2, the complete variable domain reads EPEVTQTPSHQVTQMGQEVILRCVPISNHLYFYWYRQILGQKVEFLVSFYNNEISEKSEIFDDQFSVERPDGSNFTLKIRSTKLEDSAMYFCASSEPSSIGGYTFGSGTRLTVV.

CDR3 DNA sequence: TGCGCCAGCAGCTTGGCCGGTGGGGAGCCCCCCCTATATGGCTACACCTTC. This translates into CASSLAGGEPPLYGYTF. This chain links TRBV5-1 with TRBJ1-2; D ambiguous. V was clipped by 0 bases and J by 5 bases, with 20 bases between them. The germline CDR1 and CDR2 sequences are SGHRS and YFSETQ. The CDR3 has 17 amino acids. Based on the CDR3 plus reference TRBV5-1 and TRBJ1-2, the full variable domain is KAGVTQTPRYLIKTRGQQVTLSCSPISGHRSVSWYQQTPGQGLQFLFEYFSETQRNKGNFPGRFSGRQFSNSRSEMNVSTLELGDSALYLCASSLAGGEPPLYGYTFGSGTRLTVV.

V usage is TRBV18 and J usage is TRBJ2-2, with D possibly TRBD1 on 6 matching bases. Between the trimmed V and J ends, which lost 5 bases and 1 base, there was a span of 17 bases. CDR1 is KGHSH, CDR2 LQKENI, per germline. The CDR3 contains 17 residues. CDR3 DNA sequence: TGTGCCAGCTCATACTACCCCCCGGGACAGAACACCGGGGAGCTGTTTTTT. This sequence encodes CASSYYPPGQNTGELFF.

The chain recombines TRBV3-1 (or the pseudogene TRBV3-2) with TRBJ2-7; 7 nucleotides agree with TRBD2. Germline V gene sequence: CDR1 LGHDT, CDR2 YNNKEL (reference sequence). The V gene end was trimmed by 3 bases and the J gene end by 0 bases; junction bases not matched to a gene: 26. This CDR3 is built from 22 residues. The CDR3 protein is CASSHWGGRALFQTRSSYEQYF. In DNA form, the CDR3 reads TGTGCCAGCAGCCACTGGGGAGGGCGGGCGCTCTTTCAAACCCGGAGCTCCTACGAGCAGTACTTC.

This clone was detected once. The chain links TRBV6-5 to TRBJ1-5, with D uncertain. The CDR3 runs to 14 residues. Germline-derived CDR1 and CDR2 are MNHEY and SVGAGI. Trimming removed 2 bases at V and 2 bases at J, with 7 bases between. The CDR3 loop reads CASSYGQGNQPQHF. The CDR3 region has the DNA TGTGCCAGCAGTTACGGCCAGGGCAATCAGCCCCAGCATTTT.

V usage is TRBV30 and J usage is TRBJ1-2; TRBD1 is a possible D gene (5 bases). The CDR3 runs to 14 residues. Trimming removed 2 bases at V and 4 bases at J, with 14 bases between. CDR1 GTSNPN and CDR2 SVGIG come from the germline V gene (reference sequence). DNA of the CDR3: TGTGCCTGGAGTTTTCTGGGGCAGGCCTATGGCTACACCTTC. Its translation is CAWSFLGQAYGYTF.